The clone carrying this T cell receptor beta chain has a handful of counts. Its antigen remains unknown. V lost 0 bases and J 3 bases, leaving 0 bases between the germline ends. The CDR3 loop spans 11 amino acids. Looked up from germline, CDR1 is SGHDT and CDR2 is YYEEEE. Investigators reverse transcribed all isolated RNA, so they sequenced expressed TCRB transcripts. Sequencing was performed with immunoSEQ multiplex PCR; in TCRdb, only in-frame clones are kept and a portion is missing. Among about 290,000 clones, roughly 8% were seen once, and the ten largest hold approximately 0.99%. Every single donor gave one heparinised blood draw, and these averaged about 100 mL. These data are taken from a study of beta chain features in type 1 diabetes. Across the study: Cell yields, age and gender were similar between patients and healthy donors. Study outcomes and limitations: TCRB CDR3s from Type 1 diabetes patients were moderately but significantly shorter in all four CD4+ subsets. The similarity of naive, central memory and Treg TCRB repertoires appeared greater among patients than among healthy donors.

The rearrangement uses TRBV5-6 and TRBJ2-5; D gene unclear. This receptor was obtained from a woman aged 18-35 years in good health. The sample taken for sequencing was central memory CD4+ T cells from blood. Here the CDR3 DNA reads TGTGCCAGCAGCTTGGAAGAGACCCAGTACTTC. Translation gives CASSLEETQYF.